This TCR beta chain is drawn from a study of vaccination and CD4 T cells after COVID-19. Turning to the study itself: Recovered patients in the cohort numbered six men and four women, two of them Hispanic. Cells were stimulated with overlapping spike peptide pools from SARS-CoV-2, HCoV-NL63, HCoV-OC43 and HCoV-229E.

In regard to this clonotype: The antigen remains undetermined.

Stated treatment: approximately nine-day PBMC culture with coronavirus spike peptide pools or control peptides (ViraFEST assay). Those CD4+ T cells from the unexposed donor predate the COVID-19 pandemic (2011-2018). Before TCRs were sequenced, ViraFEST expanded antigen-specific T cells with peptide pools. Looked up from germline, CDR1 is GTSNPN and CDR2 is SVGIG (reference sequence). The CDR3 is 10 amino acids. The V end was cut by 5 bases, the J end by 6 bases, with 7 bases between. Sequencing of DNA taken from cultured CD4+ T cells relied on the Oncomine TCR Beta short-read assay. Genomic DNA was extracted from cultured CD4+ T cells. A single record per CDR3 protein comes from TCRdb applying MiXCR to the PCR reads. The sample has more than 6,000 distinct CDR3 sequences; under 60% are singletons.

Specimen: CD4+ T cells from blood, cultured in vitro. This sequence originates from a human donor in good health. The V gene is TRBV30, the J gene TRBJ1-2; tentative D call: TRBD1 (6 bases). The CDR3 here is CAWYRDGYTF. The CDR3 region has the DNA TGTGCCTGGTACAGGGATGGCTACACCTTC.